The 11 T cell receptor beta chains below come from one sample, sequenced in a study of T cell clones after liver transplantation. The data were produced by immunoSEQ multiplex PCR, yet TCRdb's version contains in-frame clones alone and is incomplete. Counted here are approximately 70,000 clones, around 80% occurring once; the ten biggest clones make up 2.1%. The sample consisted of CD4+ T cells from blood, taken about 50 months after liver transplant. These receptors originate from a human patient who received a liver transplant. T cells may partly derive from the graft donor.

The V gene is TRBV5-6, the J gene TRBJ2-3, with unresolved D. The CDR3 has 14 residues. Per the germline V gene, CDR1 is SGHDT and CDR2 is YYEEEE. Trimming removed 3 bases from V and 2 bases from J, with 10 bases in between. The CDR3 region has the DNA TGTGCCAGCAGCTCCCTGACCGCCACAGATACGCAGTATTTT. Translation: CASSSLTATDTQYF.

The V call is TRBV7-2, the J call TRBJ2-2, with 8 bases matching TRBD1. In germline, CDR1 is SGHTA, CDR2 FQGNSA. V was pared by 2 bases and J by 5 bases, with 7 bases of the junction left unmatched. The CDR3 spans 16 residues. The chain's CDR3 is CASSLLGTGGTGELFF. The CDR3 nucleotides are TGTGCCAGCAGCTTATTGGGGACAGGCGGAACCGGGGAGCTGTTTTTT. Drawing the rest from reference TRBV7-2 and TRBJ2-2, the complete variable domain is GAGVSQSPSNKVTEKGKDVELRCDPISGHTALYWYRQSLGQGLEFLIYFQGNSAPDKSGLPSDRFSAERTGGSVSTLTIQRTQQEDSAVYLCASSLLGTGGTGELFFGEGSRLTVL.

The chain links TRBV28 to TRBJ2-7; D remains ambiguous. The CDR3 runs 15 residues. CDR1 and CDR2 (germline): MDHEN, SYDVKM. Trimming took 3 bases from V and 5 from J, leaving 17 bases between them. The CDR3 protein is CASSFFETLPHEQYF. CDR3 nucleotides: TGTGCCAGCAGTTTTTTTGAGACTCTCCCCCACGAGCAGTACTTC.

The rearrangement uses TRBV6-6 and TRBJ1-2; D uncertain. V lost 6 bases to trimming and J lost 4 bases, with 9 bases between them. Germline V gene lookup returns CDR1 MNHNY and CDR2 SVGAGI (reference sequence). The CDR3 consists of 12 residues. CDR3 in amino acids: CASRTGIYGYTF. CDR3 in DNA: TGTGCCAGCAGGACGGGTATCTATGGCTACACCTTC.

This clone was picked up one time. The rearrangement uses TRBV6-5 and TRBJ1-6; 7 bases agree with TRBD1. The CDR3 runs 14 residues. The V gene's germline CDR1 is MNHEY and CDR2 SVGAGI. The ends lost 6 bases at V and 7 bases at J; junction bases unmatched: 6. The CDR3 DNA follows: TGTGCCAGCAGCGCGACAGGGTACAATTCACCCCTCCACTTT. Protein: CASSATGYNSPLHF.

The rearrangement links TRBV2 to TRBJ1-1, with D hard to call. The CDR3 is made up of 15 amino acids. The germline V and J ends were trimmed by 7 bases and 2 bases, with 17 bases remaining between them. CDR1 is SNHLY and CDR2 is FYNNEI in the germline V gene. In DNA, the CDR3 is TGTGCCAGCACCGTTACCAGAGTCGGTAACACTGAAGCTTTCTTT. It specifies CASTVTRVGNTEAFF.

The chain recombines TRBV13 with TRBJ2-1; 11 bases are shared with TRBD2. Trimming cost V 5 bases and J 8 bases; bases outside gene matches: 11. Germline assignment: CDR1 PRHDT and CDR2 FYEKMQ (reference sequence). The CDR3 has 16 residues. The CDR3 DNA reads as TGTGCCAGCAGCAAACGCTATAGCGGGAGGGCCGATGAGCAGTTCTTC. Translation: CASSKRYSGRADEQFF.

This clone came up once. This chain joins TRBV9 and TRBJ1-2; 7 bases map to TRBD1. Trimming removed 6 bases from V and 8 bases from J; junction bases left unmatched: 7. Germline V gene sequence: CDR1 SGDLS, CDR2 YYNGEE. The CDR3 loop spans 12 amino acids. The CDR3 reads CASTTGSGGYTF. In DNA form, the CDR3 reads TGTGCCAGCACGACAGGGTCGGGGGGCTACACCTTC.

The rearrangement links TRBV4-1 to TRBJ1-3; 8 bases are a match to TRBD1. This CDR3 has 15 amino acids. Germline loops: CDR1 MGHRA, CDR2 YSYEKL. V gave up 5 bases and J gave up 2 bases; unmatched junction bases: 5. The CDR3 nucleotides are TGCGCCAGCAGCTCACAGGGGGGGACTGGAAACACCATATATTTT. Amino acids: CASSSQGGTGNTIYF.

CDR3 in amino acids: CASSSPTGNYGYTF. CDR3 sequence (DNA): TGTGCCAGCAGCTCACCGACAGGGAACTATGGCTACACCTTC. The genes are TRBV5-4 and TRBJ1-2, with 7 bases aligning to TRBD1. Germline V gene lookup returns CDR1 SGHNT and CDR2 YYREEE (reference sequence). J gave up 2 bases and V 3 bases, and 4 bases lay outside the gene matches. CDR3 length equals 14 residues.

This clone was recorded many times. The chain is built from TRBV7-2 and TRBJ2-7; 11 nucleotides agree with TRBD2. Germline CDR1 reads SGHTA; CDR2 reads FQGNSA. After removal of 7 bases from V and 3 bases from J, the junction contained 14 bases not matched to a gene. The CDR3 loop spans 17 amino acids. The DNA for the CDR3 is TGTGCCAGCATCGCTAAGGGTACTAGCGGGGGTTACTACGAGCAGTACTTC. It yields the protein CASIAKGTSGGYYEQYF.